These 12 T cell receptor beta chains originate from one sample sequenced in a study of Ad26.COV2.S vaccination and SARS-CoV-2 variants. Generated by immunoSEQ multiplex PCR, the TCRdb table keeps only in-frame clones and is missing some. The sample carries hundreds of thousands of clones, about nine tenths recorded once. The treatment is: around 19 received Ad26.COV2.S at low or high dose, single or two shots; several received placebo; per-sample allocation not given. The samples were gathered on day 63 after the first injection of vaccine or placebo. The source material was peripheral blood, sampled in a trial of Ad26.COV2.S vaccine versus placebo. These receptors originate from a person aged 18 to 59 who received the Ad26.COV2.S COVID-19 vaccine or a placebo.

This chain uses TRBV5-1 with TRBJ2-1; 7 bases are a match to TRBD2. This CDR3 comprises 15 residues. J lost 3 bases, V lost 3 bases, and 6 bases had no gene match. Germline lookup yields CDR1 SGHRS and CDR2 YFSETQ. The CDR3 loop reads CASSSGTTIYNEQFF. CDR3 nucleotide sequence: TGCGCCAGCAGCTCCGGGACTACCATCTACAATGAGCAGTTCTTC. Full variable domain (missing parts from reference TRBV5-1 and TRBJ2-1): KAGVTQTPRYLIKTRGQQVTLSCSPISGHRSVSWYQQTPGQGLQFLFEYFSETQRNKGNFPGRFSGRQFSNSRSEMNVSTLELGDSALYLCASSSGTTIYNEQFFGPGTRLTVL.

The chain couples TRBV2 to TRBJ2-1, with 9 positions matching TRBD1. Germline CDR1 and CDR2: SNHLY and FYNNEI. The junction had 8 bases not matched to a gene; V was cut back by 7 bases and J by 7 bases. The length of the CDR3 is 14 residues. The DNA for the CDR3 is TGTGCCAGCACAGGGGGACAGGGAATAAATGAGCAGTTCTTC. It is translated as CASTGGQGINEQFF.

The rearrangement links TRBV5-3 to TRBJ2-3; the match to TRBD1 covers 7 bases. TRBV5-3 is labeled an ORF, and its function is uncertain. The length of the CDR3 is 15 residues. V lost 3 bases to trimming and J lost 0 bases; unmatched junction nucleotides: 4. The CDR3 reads CARSSTGASTDTQYF. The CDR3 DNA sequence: TGTGCCAGAAGCTCTACAGGGGCCAGCACAGATACGCAGTATTTT.

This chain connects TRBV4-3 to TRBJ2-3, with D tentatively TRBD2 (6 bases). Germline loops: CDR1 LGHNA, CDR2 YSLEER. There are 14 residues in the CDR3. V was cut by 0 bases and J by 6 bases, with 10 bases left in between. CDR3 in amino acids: CASSQDRLADTQYF. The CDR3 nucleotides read TGCGCCAGCAGCCAAGATCGGCTAGCGGATACGCAGTATTTT.

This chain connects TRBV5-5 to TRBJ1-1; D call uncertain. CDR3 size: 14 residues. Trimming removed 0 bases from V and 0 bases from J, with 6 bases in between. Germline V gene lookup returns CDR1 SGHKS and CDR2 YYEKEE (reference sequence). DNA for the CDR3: TGTGCCAGCAGCTTGGTTCATTTGAACACTGAAGCTTTCTTT. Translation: CASSLVHLNTEAFF.

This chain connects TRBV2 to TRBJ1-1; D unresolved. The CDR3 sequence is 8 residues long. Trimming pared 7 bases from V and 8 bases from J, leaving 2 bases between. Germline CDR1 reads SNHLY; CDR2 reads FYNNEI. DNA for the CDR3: TGTGCCAGCACAGAAGCTTTCTTT. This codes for CASTEAFF.

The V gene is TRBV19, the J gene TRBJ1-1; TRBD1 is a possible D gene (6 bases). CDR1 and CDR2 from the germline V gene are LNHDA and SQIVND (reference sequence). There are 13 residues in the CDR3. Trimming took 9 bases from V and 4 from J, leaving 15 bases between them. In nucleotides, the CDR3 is TGTGCCAGCCTCCCCCGGGGGCGCACTGAAGCTTTCTTT. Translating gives CASLPRGRTEAFF.

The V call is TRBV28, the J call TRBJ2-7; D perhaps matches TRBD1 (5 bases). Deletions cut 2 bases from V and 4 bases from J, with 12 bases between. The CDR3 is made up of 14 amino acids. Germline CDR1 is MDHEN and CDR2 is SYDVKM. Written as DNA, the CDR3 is TGTGCCAGCAGTTTAAGGGGTTTGCATTACGAGCAGTACTTC. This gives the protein CASSLRGLHYEQYF. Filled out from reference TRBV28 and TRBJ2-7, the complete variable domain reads DVKVTQSSRYLVKRTGEKVFLECVQDMDHENMFWYRQDPGLGLRLIYFSYDVKMKEKGDIPEGYSVSREKKERFSLILESASTNQTSMYLCASSLRGLHYEQYFGPGTRLTVT.

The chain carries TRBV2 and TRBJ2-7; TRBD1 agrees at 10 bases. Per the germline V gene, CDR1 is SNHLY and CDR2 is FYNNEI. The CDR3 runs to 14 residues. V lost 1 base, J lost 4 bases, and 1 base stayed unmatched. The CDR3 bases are TGTGCCAGCAGTGAAGTGGACAGGGGGTACGAGCAGTACTTC. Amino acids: CASSEVDRGYEQYF.

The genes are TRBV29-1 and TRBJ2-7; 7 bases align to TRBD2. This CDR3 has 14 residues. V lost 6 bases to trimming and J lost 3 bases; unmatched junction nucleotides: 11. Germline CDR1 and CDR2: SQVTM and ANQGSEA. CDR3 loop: CSVQREGSIYEQYF. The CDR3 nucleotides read TGCAGCGTCCAGAGGGAGGGGTCGATCTACGAGCAGTACTTC.

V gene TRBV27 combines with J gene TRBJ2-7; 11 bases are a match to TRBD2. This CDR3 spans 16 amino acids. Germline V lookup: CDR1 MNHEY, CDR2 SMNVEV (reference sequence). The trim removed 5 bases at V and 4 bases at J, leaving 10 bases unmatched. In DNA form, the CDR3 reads TGTGCCAGCAGTGTCTTGACTAGCGGGGCTCCATACGAGCAGTACTTC. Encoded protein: CASSVLTSGAPYEQYF.

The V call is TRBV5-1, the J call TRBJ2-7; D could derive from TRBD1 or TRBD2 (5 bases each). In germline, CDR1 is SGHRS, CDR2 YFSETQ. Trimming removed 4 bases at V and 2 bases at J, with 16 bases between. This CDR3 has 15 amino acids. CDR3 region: CASSPLPGPPYEQYF. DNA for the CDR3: TGCGCCAGCAGCCCTCTCCCGGGACCTCCCTACGAGCAGTACTTC.